The clone carrying this T cell receptor beta chain was detected only a few times. The entry originates in a study of blood T cells in healthy people across ages. Primers used in a second PCR of roughly 7 to 11 cycles were a sample-barcoded 5' primer and a J-beta primer mix. TCRdb passed the 5' RACE reads through MiXCR, listing each CDR3 protein once. Of hundreds of thousands of distinct CDR3 sequences listed, approximately 31% were seen once; the top ten hold 15%. Healthy Caucasians from Russia aged roughly 6 to 95 served as donors. The authors isolated at least 7 million PBMCs per sample. Sequenced: blood. This TCR was sampled from a woman older than 75 in good health.

CDR3 sequence (DNA): TGCGCCAGCAGCGGTAGGGCAGGGCTTGAAGCTTTCTTT. This encodes CASSGRAGLEAFF. This rearrangement joins TRBV5-1 to TRBJ1-1, with D perhaps TRBD1 (5 bases). The germline V gene has CDR1 SGHRS and CDR2 YFSETQ. The ends were cut back, 4 bases at V and 7 bases at J, with 14 bases in the middle. This CDR3 is built from 13 residues.